Presented here are 24 T cell receptor beta chains from one specimen sequenced in a study of blood T cell repertoires in COVID-19 (dated by TCRdb to 2018 to 2020). The library was obtained by the immunoSEQ multiplex PCR assay. Drawn from immuneACCESS, this table holds only the in-frame rearrangements with V and J called that TCRdb kept. Clones are partly lost; checked studies trace under half to an unresolved V gene and leave the rest unexplained. The sample yields 270,000 or so clones; approximately 83% were counted once. Of the sample, roughly 13% is held by the ten largest clones. Sequencing was carried out using peripheral blood. All receptors derive from a human donor in a cohort sampled during active COVID-19.

Written as DNA, the CDR3 is TGTGCCAGTAGTATTCAGCTAGCGGGAGGGACTGGAGCCGGGGAGCTGTTTTTT. Translated: CASSIQLAGGTGAGELFF. The V gene is TRBV19, the J gene TRBJ2-2, with TRBD2 matching 12 bases. After removal of 3 bases from V and 6 bases from J, the junction contained 11 bases not matched to a gene. Germline V gene sequence: CDR1 LNHDA, CDR2 SQIVND (reference sequence). This CDR3 comprises 18 residues.

The chain employs TRBV2 and TRBJ2-2; 9 positions match TRBD1. Germline V CDR1 and CDR2: SNHLY, FYNNEI. V trimming: 6 bases; J trimming: 7 bases; junction bases outside the gene matches: 9. The CDR3 contains 15 residues. Here the CDR3 reads CASRGTGSGIGELFF. DNA of the CDR3: TGTGCCAGCAGAGGGACAGGGAGTGGAATCGGGGAGCTGTTTTTT.

The gene calls are TRBV15 and TRBJ1-1; D gene uncertain. Trimming removed 4 bases from V and 3 bases from J, with 12 bases in between. Germline CDR1 and CDR2: LNHNV and YYDKDF (reference sequence). CDR3 size: 14 residues. The CDR3 DNA follows: TGTGCCACCAGCACTGCTATTTCGTACACTGAAGCTTTCTTT. The encoded protein is CATSTAISYTEAFF. The whole variable domain, remainder taken from reference TRBV15 and TRBJ1-1, is DAMVIQNPRYQVTQFGKPVTLSCSQTLNHNVMYWYQQKSSQAPKLLFHYYDKDFNNEADTPDNFQSRRPNTSFCFLDIRSPGLGDTAMYLCATSTAISYTEAFFGQGTRLTVV.

The chain carries TRBV5-1 and TRBJ2-1; 10 bases match TRBD2. Unmatched junction bases numbered 13, after V lost 4 bases and J lost 0 bases. Germline values: CDR1 SGHRS, CDR2 YFSETQ. The CDR3 is made up of 19 amino acids. CDR3 loop: CASSPRTSGGPLSYNEQFF. CDR3 bases: TGCGCCAGCAGCCCCCGGACTAGCGGAGGGCCTCTCTCCTACAATGAGCAGTTCTTC. The full variable domain, completed using reference TRBV5-1 and TRBJ2-1, is KAGVTQTPRYLIKTRGQQVTLSCSPISGHRSVSWYQQTPGQGLQFLFEYFSETQRNKGNFPGRFSGRQFSNSRSEMNVSTLELGDSALYLCASSPRTSGGPLSYNEQFFGPGTRLTVL.

The rearrangement links TRBV4-3 to TRBJ2-3; possibly TRBD2 for D (5 bases). V was clipped by 2 bases and J by 6 bases, with 12 bases between them. The CDR3 loop spans 14 amino acids. Looked up from germline, CDR1 is LGHNA and CDR2 is YSLEER. DNA for the CDR3: TGCGCCAGCAGCCAAAATCCTAGCTCGGATACGCAGTATTTT. Its protein product is CASSQNPSSDTQYF.

The rearrangement joins TRBV5-1 to TRBJ2-1; TRBD2 matches at 8 bases. The germline CDR1 and CDR2 sequences are SGHRS and YFSETQ. V was clipped by 4 bases and J by 4 bases; unmatched bases: 16. The CDR3 spans 18 residues. The CDR3 spells CASSAGRGSAGAYNEQFF. The CDR3 bases are TGCGCCAGCAGCGCCGGAAGGGGTTCAGCGGGAGCTTACAATGAGCAGTTCTTC.

The CDR3 region has the DNA TGCAGCGTCCGCCCCGTTGTGGCCATGAACACTGAAGCTTTCTTT. Protein product: CSVRPVVAMNTEAFF. V is TRBV29-1 and J is TRBJ1-1; D is unresolved. Germline CDR1 reads SQVTM; CDR2 reads ANQGSEA. This CDR3 is built from 15 residues. The V gene lost 6 bases and the J gene lost 0 bases, with 17 bases spanning the gap.

The chain is built from TRBV20-1 and TRBJ1-2; possibly TRBD1 for D (5 bases). The CDR3 is 11 residues long. CDR1 and CDR2 (germline): DFQATT, SNEGSKA (reference sequence). V lost 5 bases, J lost 7 bases, and 11 bases lay in between. The CDR3 DNA follows: TGCAGTGCTTACCAGGGCTCTGGCTACACCTTC. This gives the protein CSAYQGSGYTF.

The CDR3 sequence is CASREGGPLDTQYF. In nucleotides, the CDR3 is TGTGCCAGCAGAGAGGGAGGGCCGTTAGATACGCAGTATTTT. The chain recombines TRBV27 with TRBJ2-3; 7 nucleotides match TRBD2. Per germline, CDR1 MNHEY and CDR2 SMNVEV (reference sequence). J lost 5 bases, V lost 6 bases, and 8 bases had no gene match. CDR3 length: 14 amino acids.

The chain employs TRBV27 and TRBJ1-5, with D unclear. The V end lost 6 bases, the J end lost 4 bases, and 16 bases lay between the germline ends. The CDR3 contains 15 residues. Germline lookup yields CDR1 MNHEY and CDR2 SMNVEV (reference sequence). The CDR3 loop reads CASRTRGRGNQPQHF. The CDR3 DNA follows: TGTGCCAGCAGAACGCGGGGTAGAGGGAATCAGCCCCAGCATTTT.

The chain has TRBV11-3 and TRBJ2-2; the match to TRBD2 covers 7 bases. Germline trimming cut 8 bases from V and 7 bases from J; bases unmatched to any gene: 4. This CDR3 is built from 12 residues. Germline V gene sequence: CDR1 SGHNT, CDR2 YENEEA. CDR3 protein: CASGRELGELFF. In nucleotides, the CDR3 is TGTGCCAGCGGGCGGGAGCTCGGGGAGCTGTTTTTT. The variable domain in full, completed from reference TRBV11-3 and TRBJ2-2, reads EAGVVQSPRYKIIEKKQPVAFWCNPISGHNTLYWYLQNLGQGPELLIRYENEEAVDDSQLPKDRFSAERLKGVDSTLKIQPAELGDSAVYLCASGRELGELFFGEGSRLTVL.

This clone was counted only a few times. V usage is TRBV6-5 and J usage is TRBJ1-5; 7 positions agree with TRBD1. Germline CDR1 reads MNHEY; CDR2 reads SVGAGI. The CDR3 runs to 15 residues. Trimming took 4 bases from V and 5 from J; bases not matched to a gene: 8. The CDR3 region is CASSSTGNGHQPQHF. The CDR3 nucleotides are TGTGCCAGCAGTTCGACAGGGAATGGCCATCAGCCCCAGCATTTT.

J is TRBJ2-6 and V is TRBV27; a possible D gene is TRBD1 (5 bases). Trimming left V 4 bases short and J 2 bases short, with 12 bases between. Germline values: CDR1 MNHEY, CDR2 SMNVEV (reference sequence). CDR3 size: 16 residues. In DNA, the CDR3 is TGTGCCAGCAGTTCCTCCTGGGGCGCTGGGGCCAACGTCCTGACTTTC. Translation: CASSSSWGAGANVLTF.

The gene calls are TRBV19 and TRBJ2-7; possible D gene TRBD1, 8 bases. The CDR3 has 15 amino acids. Trimming removed 6 bases from V and 4 bases from J, with 19 bases in between. Germline values: CDR1 LNHDA, CDR2 SQIVND (reference sequence). The CDR3 nucleotides read TGTGCCAGTAGCCTCAGACAGGGGAGGGAGTACGAGCAGTACTTC. Translating gives CASSLRQGREYEQYF. The variable domain in full, completed from reference TRBV19 and TRBJ2-7, reads DGGITQSPKYLFRKEGQNVTLSCEQNLNHDAMYWYRQDPGQGLRLIYYSQIVNDFQKGDIAEGYSVSREKKESFPLTVTSAQKNPTAFYLCASSLRQGREYEQYFGPGTRLTVT.

The CDR3 region has the DNA TGCGCCAGCAGCCCCACGGGCGGGACCGCTAAAGGCTACAATGAGCAGTTCTTC. Translating it yields CASSPTGGTAKGYNEQFF. V is TRBV5-1 and J is TRBJ2-1, with D possibly matching TRBD2 (6 bases). Trimming took 4 bases from V and 3 from J, leaving 23 bases between them. The length of the CDR3 is 18 residues. CDR1 and CDR2 (germline): SGHRS, YFSETQ.

V gene TRBV3-1 (or the pseudogene TRBV3-2) combines with J gene TRBJ2-3, with D tentatively TRBD1 (5 bases). The CDR3 runs to 18 residues. The germline V gene encodes CDR1 LGHDT and CDR2 YNNKEL (reference sequence). With 4 bases removed from V and 2 bases from J, the gap between germline ends came to 22 bases. CDR3 sequence: CASSPGWVLRPSTDTQYF. The DNA for the CDR3 is TGTGCCAGCAGCCCAGGGTGGGTACTCCGTCCTTCCACAGATACGCAGTATTTT.

The chain carries TRBV5-6 and TRBJ2-7; D gene uncertain. Germline-derived CDR1 and CDR2 are SGHDT and YYEEEE. Trimming cost V 4 bases and J 3 bases, with 17 bases left between them. The CDR3 contains 15 residues. CDR3 sequence: CASSPDFERLYEQYF. CDR3 in DNA: TGTGCCAGCAGCCCCGATTTCGAACGACTCTACGAGCAGTACTTC.

This clone appeared a few times. V usage is TRBV9 and J usage is TRBJ2-2, with 10 bases matching TRBD1. Germline loops: CDR1 SGDLS, CDR2 YYNGEE. Trimming cost V 0 bases and J 7 bases; bases outside gene matches: 3. This CDR3 comprises 15 residues. CDR3 protein: CASSVGTGGNGELFF. In nucleotides, the CDR3 is TGTGCCAGCAGCGTAGGGACAGGGGGTAACGGGGAGCTGTTTTTT.

V gene TRBV24-1 combines with J gene TRBJ2-1; 10 bases fit TRBD2. With 10 bases clipped from V and 3 bases from J, the junction kept 5 bases outside the gene matches. CDR3 length: 14 residues. The germline V gene has CDR1 KGHDR and CDR2 SFDVKD. For the CDR3, the DNA is TGTGCCACGGCAAGCGGGGGGGGCTACAATGAGCAGTTCTTC. Its protein is CATASGGGYNEQFF.

V and J are TRBV15 and TRBJ2-7; a weak D match, TRBD2 (5 bases). The CDR3 runs 17 residues. V was shortened by 5 bases and J by 3 bases, with 23 bases between the two germline ends. CDR1 is LNHNV, CDR2 YYDKDF, per germline (reference sequence). CDR3: CATSRSTLLTSFYEQYF. The CDR3 nucleotides are TGTGCCACCAGCCGATCTACCCTGTTAACTAGTTTCTACGAGCAGTACTTC.

The J gene is TRBJ2-3, the V gene TRBV7-6, with 13 bases fitting TRBD2. Trimming removed 5 bases from V and 0 bases from J; junction bases left unmatched: 14. The CDR3 is 20 residues long. Germline V gives CDR1 SGHVS, CDR2 FNYEAQ. CDR3 in DNA: TGTGCCAGCAGCCGAGAACCGGGACTAGCGGGGCTGACTAGCACAGATACGCAGTATTTT. Its translation: CASSREPGLAGLTSTDTQYF.

The chain links TRBV5-1 to TRBJ2-3; 7 positions match TRBD2. Trimming took 4 bases from V and 3 from J; bases not matched to a gene: 11. Per germline, CDR1 SGHRS and CDR2 YFSETQ. The CDR3 sequence is 16 residues long. Here the CDR3 reads CASSPGLRDYTDTQYF. CDR3 bases: TGCGCCAGCAGCCCCGGCCTCCGGGACTATACAGATACGCAGTATTTT.

CDR3 in amino acids: CASSVAPFTGELFF. The CDR3 region has the DNA TGTGCCAGCAGCGTAGCCCCTTTCACCGGGGAGCTGTTTTTT. The genes are TRBV9 and TRBJ2-2; D remains unclear. The germline V gene encodes CDR1 SGDLS and CDR2 YYNGEE. Trimming removed 0 bases at V and 4 bases at J, with 7 bases between. This CDR3 region has 14 residues. Full variable domain (remainder filled in from reference TRBV9 and TRBJ2-2): DSGVTQTPKHLITATGQRVTLRCSPRSGDLSVYWYQQSLDQGLQFLIQYYNGEERAKGNILERFSAQQFPDLHSELNLSSLELGDSALYFCASSVAPFTGELFFGEGSRLTVL.

V is TRBV5-1 and J is TRBJ2-5, with TRBD2 matching over 14 bases. Trimming cost V 5 bases and J 4 bases; bases outside gene matches: 7. Germline CDR1 is SGHRS and CDR2 is YFSETQ. The CDR3 extends over 16 amino acids. CDR3 in DNA: TGCGCCAGCAGGTCCGGGACTAGCGGGAGTAGAGAGACCCAGTACTTC. Translation gives CASRSGTSGSRETQYF.